A single T cell receptor (beta chain) is shown here with its context. The data were produced by immunoSEQ multiplex PCR, yet TCRdb's version contains in-frame clones alone and is incomplete. The sample carries 60,000 to 85,000 clones, 80% to 95% recorded once. The data were obtained in a study of T cell changes during pregnancy in multiple sclerosis. CDR1 and CDR2 from the germline V gene are SGHNT and YYREEE (reference sequence). With V trimmed by 0 bases and J by 4 bases, 2 bases remained unmatched. This CDR3 is 16 amino acids long. This receptor was taken from a female donor with multiple sclerosis, enrolled in a pregnancy study. V gene TRBV5-4 combines with J gene TRBJ2-1; 12 bases align to TRBD2. Material: peripheral blood, obtained in the first trimester of pregnancy. The CDR3 bases are TGTGCCAGCAGCTTGGGCCTAGCGGGGGGGTACAATGAGCAGTTCTTC. Translation gives CASSLGLAGGYNEQFF.